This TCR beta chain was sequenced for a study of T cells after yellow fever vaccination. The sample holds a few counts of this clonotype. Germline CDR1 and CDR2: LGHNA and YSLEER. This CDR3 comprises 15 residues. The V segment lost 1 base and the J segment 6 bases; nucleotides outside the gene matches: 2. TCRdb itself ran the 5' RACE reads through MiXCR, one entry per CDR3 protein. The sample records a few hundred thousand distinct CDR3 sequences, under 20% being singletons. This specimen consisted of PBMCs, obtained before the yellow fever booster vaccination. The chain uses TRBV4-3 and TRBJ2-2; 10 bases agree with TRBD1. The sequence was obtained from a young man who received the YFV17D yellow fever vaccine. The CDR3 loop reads CASSQGDRGPGELFF. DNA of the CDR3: TGCGCCAGCAGCCAAGGGGACAGGGGTCCCGGGGAGCTGTTTTTT.